This T cell receptor beta chain was identified during a study of blood T cell repertoires in COVID-19. This clone was counted a few times. As handled by the study authors: Estimated nucleated cell counts came from reference gene primer amplification. TCRdb's table, derived via immunoSEQ multiplex PCR, lists solely in-frame clones and lacks some. V and J calls and clone size are copied from that table; D and trimming were computed from the DNA. This sample carries under 20,000 clones, around 84% of them seen once, and the ten largest clones take 16%. The CDR3 sequence is 13 residues long. J lost 5 bases, V lost 3 bases, and 2 bases had no gene match. From germline, CDR1 is KGHSH and CDR2 LQKENI.

The gene calls are TRBV18 and TRBJ1-2; 8 bases line up with TRBD1. The clonotype comes from a human donor with active COVID-19. The donor label of this sample is uncertain. Sequencing was carried out using peripheral blood. The chain's CDR3 is CASSPGQDYGYTF. The CDR3 DNA is TGTGCCAGCTCACCGGGACAGGATTATGGCTACACCTTC.